These 14 T cell receptor beta chains originate from one sample sequenced in a study of cytomegalovirus exposure and HLA in healthy donors. Vbeta (60) and Jbeta (13) primers were used in the PCR. Libraries were prepared by immunoSEQ multiplex PCR; TCRdb keeps only in-frame clonotypes and omits some of them. The repertoire table contains 150,000 or so clones. The sequenced sample was PBMCs. Receptors were obtained from a man younger than 35 in good health and CMV-seronegative.

The chain employs TRBV6-5 and TRBJ1-2; TRBD1 aligns across 8 bases. Germline values: CDR1 MNHEY, CDR2 SVGAGI. V shed 6 bases and J 8 bases; nucleotides not matched to a gene: 11. CDR3 length: 14 amino acids. DNA for the CDR3: TGTGCCAGCAGCTCGGGACAGGAGACACGGGGCTACACCTTC. Its protein product is CASSSGQETRGYTF.

The chain has TRBV5-1 and TRBJ2-3, with 10 bases aligning to TRBD2. This CDR3 is built from 17 residues. Germline V CDR1 and CDR2: SGHRS, YFSETQ. V shed 2 bases, J shed 1 base, and the junction held 7 bases outside the gene matches. The CDR3 DNA reads as TGCGCCAGCAGCTTTACTCGGCTAGCGGGAGGCACAGATACGCAGTATTTT. Protein: CASSFTRLAGGTDTQYF.

The rearrangement links TRBV5-1 to TRBJ2-7; D ambiguous. Germline loops: CDR1 SGHRS, CDR2 YFSETQ. The length of the CDR3 is 13 residues. Deletions cut 0 bases from V and 5 bases from J, with 9 bases between. The CDR3 loop is CASSLVAFDEQYF. As DNA, the CDR3 is TGCGCCAGCAGCTTGGTTGCGTTCGACGAGCAGTACTTC.

This rearrangement joins TRBV6-5 to TRBJ2-7; TRBD2 matches at 7 bases. J gave up 0 bases and V 4 bases, and 3 bases lay outside the gene matches. Germline CDR1 and CDR2: MNHEY and SVGAGI. The CDR3 consists of 14 residues. CDR3 DNA: TGTGCCAGCAGTTCCGGGGGGAGCTCCTACGAGCAGTACTTC. Its translation: CASSSGGSSYEQYF.

The chain carries TRBV27 and TRBJ2-7, with 9 bases matching TRBD1. V was clipped by 2 bases and J by 7 bases; unmatched bases: 24. Germline CDR1 reads MNHEY; CDR2 reads SMNVEV (reference sequence). The CDR3 runs 20 residues. CDR3 sequence reads: CASSLRRPYPRGQGMQEQYF. In DNA form, the CDR3 reads TGTGCCAGCAGTTTAAGAAGACCCTACCCCCGGGGACAGGGAATGCAAGAGCAGTACTTC.

The chain uses TRBV5-5 and TRBJ1-6, with 7 bases that match TRBD1. V lost 4 bases and J lost 10; bases outside the gene matches: 14. Germline CDR1 reads SGHKS; CDR2 reads YYEKEE (reference sequence). This CDR3 is built from 16 residues. In DNA, the CDR3 is TGTGCCAGCAGCCGATCGTGGGACAGTTTAGGGTCACCCCTCCACTTT. Its protein product is CASSRSWDSLGSPLHF.

The V call is TRBV10-3, the J call TRBJ2-5; D may be TRBD1 (7 bases). Germline values: CDR1 ENHRY, CDR2 SYGVKD. The CDR3 consists of 14 residues. The V end was cut by 5 bases, the J end by 5 bases, with 15 bases between. The CDR3 nucleotides read TGTGCCATCAGTAGCCAGGGGGAGGCGGAGACCCAGTACTTC. Its protein is CAISSQGEAETQYF.

CDR3: CASSPPGGGSYNEQFF. CDR3 nucleotide sequence: TGTGCCAGCAGCCCTCCGGGGGGAGGGTCCTACAATGAGCAGTTCTTC. This chain uses TRBV14 with TRBJ2-1; TRBD2 matches at 7 bases. Germline CDR1 reads SGHDN; CDR2 reads FVKESK. V shed 4 bases and J 1 base; nucleotides not matched to a gene: 7. This CDR3 is 16 amino acids long.

The V and J genes are TRBV5-5 and TRBJ2-1, with 8 bases matching TRBD2. V lost 2 bases and J lost 7; bases outside the gene matches: 14. The CDR3 is made up of 17 amino acids. Germline V lookup: CDR1 SGHKS, CDR2 YYEKEE (reference sequence). The CDR3 is CASSLAGSGRASNEQFF. In DNA form, the CDR3 reads TGTGCCAGCAGCTTAGCGGGCTCCGGGAGGGCTTCGAATGAGCAGTTCTTC.

The CDR3, as DNA: TGTGCCAGTAGTATAGATACGGTTTTTAATTACGAGCAGTACTTC. Translation gives CASSIDTVFNYEQYF. The V gene is TRBV19, the J gene TRBJ2-7; no clear D. CDR1 and CDR2 from the germline V gene are LNHDA and SQIVND (reference sequence). The CDR3 extends over 15 amino acids. Trimming stripped 0 bases from V and 4 bases from J, with 13 bases between.

The chain recombines TRBV11-1 with TRBJ1-6, with 7 bases fitting TRBD1. This CDR3 contains 15 residues. Unmatched junction bases numbered 6, after V lost 4 bases and J lost 6 bases. Germline V gene lookup returns CDR1 SGHAT and CDR2 FQDESV (reference sequence). The CDR3 sequence is CASSYRQGFNSPLHF. The CDR3 bases are TGTGCCAGCAGCTACCGACAGGGTTTTAATTCACCCCTCCACTTT.

V gene TRBV18 combines with J gene TRBJ1-2; maybe TRBD1 (6 bases). Germline CDR1 is KGHSH and CDR2 is LQKENI. The V and J ends lost 5 bases and 6 bases respectively, with 13 bases between them. The length of the CDR3 is 13 residues. CDR3 in DNA: TGTGCCAGCTCAAGGACAGTTGAGGATGGCTACACCTTC. This sequence encodes CASSRTVEDGYTF.

The chain combines TRBV14 with TRBJ1-4, with unresolved D. The germline V gene has CDR1 SGHDN and CDR2 FVKESK. V lost 1 base, J lost 4 bases, and 7 bases lay in between. The CDR3 length is 14 residues. Written as DNA, the CDR3 is TGTGCCAGCAGCCAAGCCAGCGATAATGAAAAACTGTTTTTT. This translates into CASSQASDNEKLFF.

The gene calls are TRBV19 and TRBJ1-5; D is unresolved. Trimming took 0 bases from V and 11 from J, leaving 11 bases between them. The germline V gene has CDR1 LNHDA and CDR2 SQIVND (reference sequence). There are 13 residues in the CDR3. In nucleotides, the CDR3 is TGTGCCAGTAGTATAGATCCCACACGGGCCCAGCATTTT. Translating it yields CASSIDPTRAQHF. Together with reference TRBV19 and TRBJ1-5, the CDR3 gives the full variable domain: DGGITQSPKYLFRKEGQNVTLSCEQNLNHDAMYWYRQDPGQGLRLIYYSQIVNDFQKGDIAEGYSVSREKKESFPLTVTSAQKNPTAFYLCASSIDPTRAQHFGDGTRLSIL.